This TCR beta chain emerged from a study of T-cell memory formation after mild COVID-19. TCR alpha and TCR beta cDNA libraries carrying sample barcodes and UMIs were produced by 5'RACE using constant-segment primers. One entry per CDR3 protein results from TCRdb running MiXCR on the 5' RACE reads. The sample includes 150,000 to 200,000 distinct CDR3 sequences, about 18% of them seen just once. This CDR3 is 14 amino acids long. With 2 bases removed from V and 4 bases from J, the gap between germline ends came to 11 bases. The germline V gene encodes CDR1 SGHTA and CDR2 FQGNSA. Points from the study as a whole: Chiefly within CM and EM were the contracting CD4+ clones; CD8+ ones were within EMRA.

As concerns this clonotype: What it recognizes is unknown.

The specimen was PBMCs or a T cell subset sorted from them (not recorded which). The source is a man aged 18 to 35 who had mild COVID-19 (a few samples of this study predate the infection). Cell type and time point are not known. The chain couples TRBV7-2 to TRBJ1-2; the D is unclear. The CDR3 reads CASSLYPGSYGYTF. The CDR3 region has the DNA TGTGCCAGCAGCTTATACCCGGGGTCCTATGGCTACACCTTC.